The source of this T cell receptor (beta chain) is a study of T cell responses to AZD1222 COVID-19 vaccine (dated by TCRdb to the early 2020s). Regarding the complete study: Because spike-specific TCR depth and breadth did not differ between the two schedules, AZD1222 recipients who got a second dose at roughly 4 weeks were pooled with those who got a second dose at roughly 12 weeks. Trial participants were enrolled by age into subgroups of 18-55, 56-69 and 70-plus years, and roughly 150, 30 and 60 TCR-sequenced participants, respectively, were included in these subgroups. TCR sequencing covered more than 230 trial participants: around 210 given two doses of AZD1222 and approximately 26 given two doses of MenACWY control vaccine.

The CDR3 regions of human TCRbeta chains were analyzed by immunosequencing. The paper's processing steps were these. Repertoire TCRs were matched against a reference library of SARS-CoV-2-specific TCRs generated with the MIRA antigen-specificity platform. Breadth meant the fraction of unique TCRs that were SARS-CoV-2-associated, whereas depth meant the fraction of total T cells that were SARS-CoV-2-associated. Using the MIRA data, every spike-specific TCR was mapped to the spike region that the TCR reacted to and assigned to either a CD4 or a CD8 class. Log10-transformed breadth and depth values were compared by one-way ANOVA with Sidak's multiple comparisons tests. TCRdb obtained this table from immuneACCESS and retained in-frame rearrangements with V and J assigned. These tables miss some clones; where compared with another copy, unresolved V genes account for less than half of the shortfall, and the remainder is unexplained. V, J and clone size are taken as reported in that table, and D and trimming were inferred from the DNA itself. The sample records more than 85,000 clones, more than 75% of which are singletons. The leading ten clones occupy around 9.1% of the sample.

This specimen's time point label, interpreted: baseline before first vaccination. Vaccinee samples came from UK trials COV001 and COV002, including a single-blind randomized controlled phase 2/3 trial of AZD1222 (ChAdOx1 nCoV-19) in healthy adults. For TCRbeta chain sequencing, PBMC samples from trial participants were taken at day 0 and at day 28 after the second dose. CDR1 and CDR2 were assigned from the germline V gene as SNHLY and FYNNEI. The CDR3, from cysteine to phenylalanine, totals 15 residues. Left in the record is the CDR3 DNA by itself, 45 bases read in frame from the first base. After removal of 1 base from V and 7 bases from J, the junction retains 3 bases not matched to a gene. Broader findings and caveats from the paper: Epitopes outside the regions mutated in the B.1.351 and B.1.1.7 variants were reportedly recognized by nearly half of the unique spike-specific TCRs. Participants were mostly white British, with more females than males. The authors suggested clonal diversity may have been underestimated. No day 14 peak-response samples were available, so repertoires were characterized only after the peak T cell response. Spike-specific TCR breadth and depth rose significantly after two AZD1222 doses compared with day 0 and with MenACWY recipients. The vaccine-associated CD4 TCRs covered the entire spike protein, and the dominant responses fell in regions 160-218 and 743-854. The 56-69-year group was small, and its depth increase did not reach significance, likely because of low power. Conclusions about previously exposed vaccinees are limited, since just 6 or 7 AZD1222 recipients were seropositive for SARS-CoV-2 at baseline.

In the case of this clone: No antigen is known for it. Base qualities are not at hand, and no much larger clone is one base apart.

This TCR derives from an adult in good health. The receptor chain draws on TRBV2 and TRBJ1-4; 10 middle bases align to TRBD1. The sequencing here drew on peripheral blood, taken on day 0 of AZD1222 vaccination. The sequence in DNA is TGTGCCAGCAGTGAAGGCGGGACAGGGGTTGAAAAACTGTTTTTT. The encoded protein is CASSEGGTGVEKLFF.